These 9 T cell receptor beta chains were all obtained from the same sample, sequenced in a study of shared clonotypes between healthy human individuals (dated by TCRdb to the early 2020s). Library prep was done by the immunoSEQ multiplex PCR assay. TCRdb mirrors the immuneACCESS table, restricted to in-frame sequences. Some clones are absent from its copies; in checked studies, under half trace to an unresolved V gene, and the reason for the others is unknown. This sample comprises about 2 million clones, 85% to 95% of them detected only once. The ten largest clones represent 0.13% of the sample. The sequenced material came from naive CD4+ T cells sorted from blood. This specimen's cell subset or site label, per the study, means: CD45RA+ positively selected. Receptors were obtained from a man between 18 and 29 years old in good health.

The chain has TRBV6-5 and TRBJ1-4; perhaps TRBD1 as D (5 bases). V dropped 5 bases and J dropped 4 bases, with 5 bases sitting between them. CDR3 length: 12 residues. The V gene's germline CDR1 is MNHEY and CDR2 SVGAGI. This CDR3 is CASSDSNEKLFF. The CDR3 DNA reads as TGTGCCAGCAGTGACAGTAATGAAAAACTGTTTTTT.

The table lists this clone with a count of one. J is TRBJ2-2 and V is TRBV2; the D is unclear. The germline CDR1 and CDR2 sequences are SNHLY and FYNNEI. The ends were cut back, 2 bases at V and 3 bases at J, with 13 bases in the middle. The CDR3 consists of 16 residues. Here the CDR3 reads CASSETWLRDTGELFF. Here the CDR3 DNA reads TGTGCCAGCAGTGAAACTTGGCTCCGGGACACCGGGGAGCTGTTTTTT.

In regard to this clone: This same CDR3 is encoded by further DNA sequences in the sample. The chain carries TRBV7-9 and TRBJ2-5; 9 positions agree with TRBD1. Germline values: CDR1 SEHNR, CDR2 FQNEAQ (reference sequence). V dropped 3 bases and J dropped 4; count of bases not matched to a gene: 3. This CDR3 is 14 amino acids long. CDR3 DNA sequence: TGTGCCAGCAGCTTCCGACAGGGGGGAGAGACCCAGTACTTC. Amino acids: CASSFRQGGETQYF. Drawing the rest from reference TRBV7-9 and TRBJ2-5, the complete variable domain is DTGVSQNPRHKITKRGQNVTFRCDPISEHNRLYWYRQTLGQGPEFLTYFQNEAQLEKSRLLSDRFSAERPKGSFSTLEIQRTEQGDSAMYLCASSFRQGGETQYFGPGTRLLVL.

A remark on this clone: The identical CDR3 is also encoded by other nucleotide sequences in the sample. The chain has TRBV5-1 and TRBJ1-2; TRBD1 might be the D (5 bases). Trimming pared 3 bases from V and 5 bases from J, leaving 11 bases between. This CDR3 comprises 13 residues. Germline values: CDR1 SGHRS, CDR2 YFSETQ. The CDR3 loop is CASSWDGDYGYTF. The DNA of the CDR3 is TGCGCCAGCAGCTGGGACGGGGATTATGGCTACACCTTC.

The CDR3 region is CASSRSREEQAFF. In DNA, the CDR3 is TGTGCCAGCAGCAGGTCACGAGAGGAACAAGCTTTCTTT. The chain couples TRBV21-1 to TRBJ1-1. TRBV21-1 is labeled a pseudogene. The CDR3 extends over 13 amino acids.

Of note for this clone: At the DNA level, this CDR3 is encoded by other sequences in the same sample as well. The chain uses TRBV5-1 and TRBJ2-7; D is perhaps TRBD1 (6 bases). Germline-derived CDR1 and CDR2 are SGHRS and YFSETQ. V gave up 0 bases and J gave up 2 bases, with 9 bases separating them. The CDR3 loop spans 14 amino acids. CDR3 in amino acids: CASSLDRVTYEQYF. As DNA, the CDR3 is TGCGCCAGCAGCTTGGACAGGGTAACCTACGAGCAGTACTTC.

In regard to this clone: Other DNA sequences in this sample translate to the same CDR3. The chain uses TRBV5-4 and TRBJ2-1; D is uncertain. The length of the CDR3 is 11 residues. V was trimmed by 2 bases and J by 5 bases, leaving 2 bases between them. CDR1 and CDR2 (germline): SGHNT, YYREEE (reference sequence). This chain's CDR3 is CASSLNNEQFF. DNA of the CDR3: TGTGCCAGCAGCTTAAACAATGAGCAGTTCTTC.

In its sample, this clone was seen once. J is TRBJ2-1 and V is TRBV6-1, with D possibly matching TRBD1 (6 bases). V lost 0 bases and J 3 bases, leaving 6 bases between the germline ends. From germline, CDR1 is MNHNS and CDR2 SASEGT. The CDR3 runs 14 residues. This CDR3 is CASSEADSYNEQFF. The DNA of the CDR3 is TGTGCCAGCAGTGAAGCGGACAGCTACAATGAGCAGTTCTTC.

The chain recombines TRBV5-1 with TRBJ1-4; TRBD1 matches at 7 bases. The CDR3 is made up of 15 amino acids. Trimming at V came to 7 bases and at J to 0 bases, leaving 6 bases not matched to a gene. CDR1 and CDR2 from the germline V gene are SGHRS and YFSETQ. CDR3 sequence: CASCSTGSTNEKLFF. In nucleotides, the CDR3 is TGCGCCAGCTGTTCGACAGGGTCAACTAATGAAAAACTGTTTTTT.